The present T cell receptor beta chain was sequenced within a study of patients and donors after allogeneic stem cell transplantation. The V and J ends lost 2 bases and 7 bases respectively, with 12 bases between them. CDR3 length: 13 amino acids. Per the germline V gene, CDR1 is DFQATT and CDR2 is SNEGSKA (reference sequence). TCRdb reprocessed the RT-PCR reads with MiXCR, giving one entry per CDR3 protein. Of over 400,000 distinct CDR3 sequences in the sample, 16% were seen once. Sample: blood, either unsorted or a sorted T cell fraction (not recorded which). This TCR came from a human donor who was either an allogeneic HSCT recipient or a stem cell or donor lymphocyte infusion donor (not recorded which). It is not recorded whose cells these are; they may come from a transplant donor. The gene calls are TRBV20-1 and TRBJ2-1; D not certain. The CDR3 sequence: CSARSWSSNEQFF. The CDR3 region has the DNA TGCAGTGCTAGAAGTTGGTCATCGAATGAGCAGTTCTTC.